This T cell receptor beta chain was identified during a study of blood T cell repertoires in COVID-19. Background on the study: COVID-19 samples, acute and convalescent, were from the United States, Italy and Spain.

Data came from immunoSEQ multiplex PCR; TCRdb stores just in-frame clones and leaves some out. Of about 71,000 clones listed, about nine tenths are singletons. The germline gives CDR1 ENHRY, CDR2 SYGVKD. V lost 6 bases and J lost 6, with 11 bases in between. The CDR3 loop spans 12 amino acids. Sequenced: peripheral blood. V gene TRBV10-3 combines with J gene TRBJ1-1; possible D gene TRBD1, 5 bases. This TCR came from a man in his thirties or forties with acute or convalescent COVID-19. CDR3 bases: TGTGCCATCAGGGGAGGGGTCGCTGAAGCTTTCTTT. This translates into CAIRGGVAEAFF.